This is a list of T cell receptor beta chains from one sample in a study of cytomegalovirus exposure and HLA in healthy donors. The data were produced by immunoSEQ multiplex PCR, yet TCRdb's version contains in-frame clones alone and is incomplete. Of around 180,000 clones in the sample, under 85% are singletons; the top ten hold about 4.9%. What was sequenced was PBMCs. The receptors come from a man aged 18 to 30 in good health and CMV-seronegative. The CDR3 runs from the conserved cysteine through the conserved F or W. D genes are given only for firm matches. Clone size is shown for a subset of rows, as once, few, many or a class of expanded clone.

>TRBV10-3|-|-|TRBJ1-1
CAIKGGGQTEAFF
TGTGCCATCAAGGGGGGAGGGCAGACTGAAGCTTTCTTT
>TRBV27|TRBD2|-|TRBJ2-7
CASSSLPLAGRPYEQYF
TGTGCCAGCAGTTCCCTGCCCCTAGCGGGGAGACCCTACGAGCAGTACTTC
>TRBV5-6|-|-|TRBJ1-3
CASSLAISGNTIYF
TGTGCCAGCAGCTTAGCGATCTCTGGAAACACCATATATTTT
>TRBV30|-|-|TRBJ2-7
CAWSVLIEQYF
TGTGCCTGGAGTGTACTGATCGAGCAGTACTTC
>TRBV7-2|-|-|TRBJ1-6
CASSLVYSDSPLHF
TGTGCCAGCAGCTTAGTATATTCGGATTCACCCCTCCACTTT
>TRBV21-1|-|few|TRBJ1-5
CASSKGGPDRGPQHF
TGTGCCAGCAGCAAGGGGGGACCTGATCGGGGGCCCCAGCATTTT
>TRBV9|-|-|TRBJ1-1
CASSPQRGFF
TGTGCCAGCAGCCCTCAGCGCGGTTTCTTT
>TRBV7-6|TRBD1|-|TRBJ1-4
CASSLGAGGFEKLFF
TGTGCCAGCAGCTTAGGGGCAGGGGGTTTTGAAAAACTGTTTTTT
>TRBV5-6|TRBD2|-|TRBJ2-1
CASRFSGESYNEQFF
TGTGCCAGCAGATTTAGCGGGGAGAGCTACAATGAGCAGTTCTTC
>TRBV25-1|TRBD2|-|TRBJ2-1
CASSGLAGNNEQFF
TGTGCCAGCAGTGGCCTAGCGGGAAACAATGAGCAGTTCTTC
>TRBV25-1|-|-|TRBJ2-7
CASSGKPLLRQVYEQYF
TGTGCCAGCAGTGGAAAGCCACTTCTTAGGCAGGTCTACGAGCAGTACTTC
>TRBV7-9|-|-|TRBJ1-2
CASSGPGLNGNYGYTF
TGTGCCAGCTCGGGCCCCGGACTTAACGGTAACTATGGCTACACCTTC
>TRBV4-1|-|once|TRBJ1-2
CASSQEPGTREDHGYTF
TGCGCCAGCAGCCAAGAACCCGGGACCAGGGAGGACCATGGCTACACCTTC
>TRBV5-6|TRBD1|-|TRBJ1-6
CASSQGGPGSPLHF
TGTGCCAGCAGCCAGGGGGGCCCGGGTTCACCCCTCCACTTT